The 12 T cell receptor beta chains in this list originate from one sample, sequenced in a study of human T cells and chemical hapten exposure. TCRdb called the RACE reads again in MiXCR, with one record for every CDR3 protein. The data show some 87,000 distinct CDR3 sequences, about 9.3% seen once. As for time point: patch test 1, 2 weeks after DPC sensitization. Sample treatment: therapeutic diphenylcyclopropenone sensitization with weekly scalp DPC. This specimen consisted of whole blood, obtained in connection with sensitization to the hapten diphenylcyclopropenone (DPC). These TCRs come from a woman in her fifties or sixties with alopecia areata. Some clones in this sample may be carry-over from other donors' samples.

The gene calls are TRBV20-1 and TRBJ2-3; D uncertain. This CDR3 comprises 11 residues. Germline CDR1 is DFQATT and CDR2 is SNEGSKA (reference sequence). V was shortened by 2 bases and J by 6 bases, with 6 bases between the two germline ends. CDR3 residues: CSARRSDTQYF. CDR3 sequence (DNA): TGCAGTGCTAGAAGATCGGATACGCAGTATTTT.

This clonotype was seen ten or more times. J is TRBJ1-2 and V is TRBV9, with 8 nucleotides matching TRBD1. V shed 2 bases, J shed 5 bases, and the junction held 11 bases outside the gene matches. Germline lookup yields CDR1 SGDLS and CDR2 YYNGEE. This CDR3 has 16 residues. The CDR3: CASSVDPQTGAYGYTF. The CDR3 nucleotides are TGTGCCAGCAGCGTCGATCCCCAGACAGGGGCGTATGGCTACACCTTC.

This clonotype was seen a few times. The chain has TRBV28 and TRBJ2-3; tentative D call: TRBD2 (6 bases). The V gene's germline CDR1 is MDHEN and CDR2 SYDVKM. The CDR3 has 15 amino acids. The V end was cut by 8 bases, the J end by 0 bases, with 15 bases between. As DNA, the CDR3 is TGTGCCAGCTCCCCCGGCGGGGTAAGCACAGATACGCAGTATTTT. Translating gives CASSPGGVSTDTQYF.

This clonotype was seen repeatedly, ten times or more. This rearrangement joins TRBV6-5 to TRBJ2-7, with a possible D match to TRBD2 (6 bases). Trimming took 6 bases from V and 6 from J, leaving 15 bases between them. Germline V gene data show CDR1 as MNHEY and CDR2 as SVGAGI. The CDR3 has 13 residues. The CDR3, as DNA: TGTGCCAGCAGCACGACTAGGCTCCGCGAGCAGTACTTC. This translates into CASSTTRLREQYF.

This chain links TRBV5-1 with TRBJ1-1; D is perhaps TRBD1 (5 bases). Germline V gene lookup returns CDR1 SGHRS and CDR2 YFSETQ. Trimming pared 4 bases from V and 2 bases from J, leaving 15 bases between. The CDR3 consists of 15 residues. CDR3 sequence (DNA): TGCGCCAGCAGCAGGGACGGTTCGGGAAACACTGAAGCTTTCTTT. This sequence encodes CASSRDGSGNTEAFF.

This chain links TRBV12-3 or TRBV12-4 with TRBJ2-7, with D unclear. The CDR3 spans 15 residues. V was shortened by 5 bases and J by 2 bases, with 16 bases between the two germline ends. The CDR3 DNA reads as TGTGCCAGCAGTCCATACGACACCGGACCCTACGAGCAGTACTTC. Encoded protein: CASSPYDTGPYEQYF.

In this sample, this clonotype turned up a few times. The rearrangement uses TRBV5-6 and TRBJ2-7; 9 bases are a match to TRBD2. With V trimmed by 1 base and J by 10 bases, 9 bases remained unmatched. CDR1 is SGHDT, CDR2 YYEEEE, per germline. This CDR3 comprises 14 residues. The CDR3 here is CASSLIASGIAQYF. CDR3 bases: TGTGCCAGCAGCTTGATTGCTAGCGGGATTGCCCAGTACTTC.

This clonotype is medium-sized in the sample. CDR3 sequence: CASKGLGNQPQHF. The CDR3, as DNA: TGTGCCAGCAAGGGACTGGGCAATCAGCCCCAGCATTTT. The rearrangement links TRBV25-1 to TRBJ1-5; possibly TRBD1 for D (5 bases). The CDR3 length is 13 residues. The V gene lost 7 bases and the J gene lost 2 bases, with 9 bases spanning the gap. Germline-derived CDR1 and CDR2 are MGHDK and SYGVNS.

This clonotype was picked up many times. This chain links TRBV7-3 with TRBJ1-1; 7 bases match TRBD1. There are 14 residues in the CDR3. Germline V gene lookup returns CDR1 SGHTA and CDR2 FQGTGA. V gave up 5 bases and J gave up 5 bases; unmatched junction bases: 8. CDR3 region: CASSPTPGGTEAFF. The CDR3 nucleotides read TGTGCCAGCAGCCCCACCCCAGGGGGAACTGAAGCTTTCTTT.

At least ten counts were recorded for this clonotype. The rearrangement uses TRBV30 and TRBJ1-1; no firm D call. Germline V CDR1 and CDR2: GTSNPN, SVGIG (reference sequence). There are 12 residues in the CDR3. The V end was cut by 5 bases, the J end by 1 base, with 8 bases between. CDR3 in amino acids: CAWSRQNTEAFF. DNA for the CDR3: TGTGCCTGGTCTCGCCAGAACACTGAAGCTTTCTTT.

In its sample, this clonotype was seen many times. The chain joins TRBV20-1 to TRBJ1-6; 7 bases map to TRBD1. J lost 9 bases, V lost 0 bases, and 8 bases had no gene match. This CDR3 is built from 15 residues. Germline V CDR1 and CDR2: DFQATT, SNEGSKA (reference sequence). The CDR3 loop reads CSARDGGTESSPLHF. CDR3 DNA: TGCAGTGCTAGAGATGGAGGGACAGAGAGTTCACCCCTCCACTTT.

This chain joins TRBV18 and TRBJ1-1, with unresolved D. V was cut by 2 bases and J by 1 base, with 11 bases left in between. This CDR3 is built from 15 residues. The germline V gene encodes CDR1 KGHSH and CDR2 LQKENI. Written as DNA, the CDR3 is TGTGCCAGCTCACCATCTGCAGTGACGAACACTGAAGCTTTCTTT. Translation gives CASSPSAVTNTEAFF.